These 27 T cell receptor beta chains came from one sample sequenced in a study of blood T cell repertoires in COVID-19. TCRdb's table, derived via immunoSEQ multiplex PCR, lists solely in-frame clones and lacks some. In the table there are 170,000 or so clones, roughly 83% of which are singletons. The sample consisted of peripheral blood. Source of these receptors: a woman aged 55-70 years with acute or convalescent COVID-19.

The CDR3 here is CAWSLAGGTDTQYF. The CDR3 region has the DNA TGTGCCTGGAGTCTAGCGGGGGGAACAGATACGCAGTATTTT. This chain joins TRBV30 and TRBJ2-3, with 11 positions matching TRBD2. Per germline, CDR1 GTSNPN and CDR2 SVGIG (reference sequence). Germline trimming cut 2 bases from V and 3 bases from J; bases unmatched to any gene: 1. The CDR3 contains 14 residues.

The chain employs TRBV7-3 and TRBJ2-5; D is ambiguous. CDR1 and CDR2 from the germline V gene are SGHTA and FQGTGA. Trimming took 0 bases from V and 4 from J, leaving 12 bases between them. CDR3 length: 15 amino acids. CDR3 bases: TGTGCCAGCAGCTTAACGTTGGGCAGGTCAGAGACCCAGTACTTC. Encoded protein: CASSLTLGRSETQYF.

This chain connects TRBV29-1 to TRBJ1-2, with unresolved D. Per the germline V gene, CDR1 is SQVTM and CDR2 is ANQGSEA. The CDR3 is 15 residues long. V shed 8 bases and J shed 5 bases, with 24 bases lying between them. CDR3 DNA sequence: TGCAGCCCCTTAAAACGGGAACGGCGTCGGTATGGCTACACCTTC. Its protein product is CSPLKRERRRYGYTF.

The chain is built from TRBV6-2 or TRBV6-3 and TRBJ2-7, with TRBD2 matching 9 bases. Trimming cost V 0 bases and J 3 bases; bases outside gene matches: 18. The germline gives CDR1 MNHEY, CDR2 SVGEGT. The CDR3 covers 20 residues. In DNA form, the CDR3 reads TGTGCCAGCAGTTACTCGACGGGACCGAGTAGCGGGGGCTCCATCTACGAGCAGTACTTC. This sequence encodes CASSYSTGPSSGGSIYEQYF.

The table lists this clone with a few counts. The chain has TRBV28 and TRBJ2-7; 7 nucleotides match TRBD1. Germline CDR1 and CDR2: MDHEN and SYDVKM. CDR3 length: 14 residues. The J segment lost 2 bases and the V segment lost 8 bases, leaving 9 bases of the junction unmatched. The CDR3 sequence is CASQRDSLTYEQYF. Written as DNA, the CDR3 is TGTGCCAGCCAAAGGGACAGCCTAACCTACGAGCAGTACTTC.

This clone showed up just a few times. The genes are TRBV6-6 and TRBJ1-1; 9 bases are shared with TRBD1. The CDR3 sequence is 15 residues long. The germline V gene has CDR1 MNHNY and CDR2 SVGAGI (reference sequence). V lost 2 bases to trimming and J lost 4 bases; unmatched junction nucleotides: 5. DNA of the CDR3: TGTGCCAGCAGTTACGTTGACAGGGGGGTCACTGAAGCTTTCTTT. Protein: CASSYVDRGVTEAFF.

V and J are TRBV28 and TRBJ2-1; 7 nucleotides align to TRBD2. This CDR3 spans 15 amino acids. Per germline, CDR1 MDHEN and CDR2 SYDVKM. J lost 3 bases, V lost 5 bases, and 7 bases had no gene match. CDR3 loop: CASSPTAGDYNEQFF. DNA for the CDR3: TGTGCCAGCAGTCCGACTGCGGGGGACTACAATGAGCAGTTCTTC.

The chain uses TRBV12-3 or TRBV12-4 and TRBJ1-1; D ambiguous. This CDR3 comprises 13 residues. Trimming removed 2 bases at V and 0 bases at J, with 4 bases between. The DNA of the CDR3 is TGTGCCAGCAGTTTATCGGTGAACACTGAAGCTTTCTTT. It codes for CASSLSVNTEAFF.

The chain employs TRBV6-2 or TRBV6-3 and TRBJ2-3, with a weak D call TRBD2 (5 bases). Germline CDR1 is MNHEY and CDR2 is SVGEGT. The CDR3 has 15 amino acids. V gave up 0 bases and J gave up 2 bases, with 9 bases separating them. CDR3 amino acids: CASSYSPGNTDTQYF. For the CDR3, the DNA is TGTGCCAGCAGTTACTCACCGGGGAACACAGATACGCAGTATTTT.

The DNA of the CDR3 is TGTGCCAGCAGCAGACAGGAGAACACTGAAGCTTTCTTT. It translates to CASSRQENTEAFF. The chain uses TRBV7-3 and TRBJ1-1; a possible D gene is TRBD1 (6 bases). The germline V and J ends were trimmed by 5 bases and 1 base, with 8 bases remaining between them. From germline, CDR1 is SGHTA and CDR2 FQGTGA. This CDR3 has 13 amino acids.

The J gene is TRBJ2-5, the V gene TRBV3-1 (or the pseudogene TRBV3-2); TRBD2 matches at 15 bases. From germline, CDR1 is LGHDT and CDR2 YNNKEL (reference sequence). CDR3 size: 16 residues. V trimming: 5 bases; J trimming: 3 bases; junction bases outside the gene matches: 4. In nucleotides, the CDR3 is TGTGCCAGCAGCGGGGGACTAGCGGGGGGAGAAGAGACCCAGTACTTC. Translation gives CASSGGLAGGEETQYF.

This clone has a single count. For the CDR3, the DNA is TGTGCCGCGGGAGGTAACTACGAGCAGTACTTC. This codes for CAAGGNYEQYF. The V and J genes are TRBV6-5 and TRBJ2-7, with TRBD2 identical over 8 bases. The trim removed 11 bases at V and 3 bases at J, leaving 3 bases unmatched. This CDR3 region has 11 residues. Germline CDR1 MNHEY, CDR2 SVGAGI.

This chain uses TRBV9 with TRBJ1-6; 7 bases agree with TRBD1. The V and J ends lost 0 bases and 7 bases, in that order; junction bases with no gene match: 4. This CDR3 contains 15 residues. Per germline, CDR1 SGDLS and CDR2 YYNGEE. The CDR3 coding sequence is TGTGCCAGCAGCGTAGAGGCCAGGGGGAATTCACCCCTCCACTTT. Translated: CASSVEARGNSPLHF.

The chain recombines TRBV6-4 with TRBJ2-2; weak D call: TRBD2 (5 bases). Germline assignment: CDR1 MRHNA and CDR2 SNTAGT. Trimming removed 4 bases at V and 4 bases at J, with 10 bases between. This CDR3 is built from 14 residues. CDR3 in amino acids: CASSGTPGTGELFF. DNA for the CDR3: TGTGCCAGCAGTGGGACTCCCGGCACCGGGGAGCTGTTTTTT.

This chain connects TRBV5-8 to TRBJ1-5; weak D call: TRBD1 (6 bases). Trimming took 8 bases from V and 0 from J, leaving 24 bases between them. CDR1 and CDR2 from the germline V gene are SGHTS and YDEGEE. The CDR3 length is 18 residues. This CDR3 is CASPRSGGPVYSNQPQHF. CDR3 bases: TGTGCCAGTCCCCGGAGCGGGGGGCCTGTCTATAGCAATCAGCCCCAGCATTTT.

The V and J genes are TRBV6-5 and TRBJ1-2; D uncertain. Trimming left V 5 bases short and J 0 bases short, with 10 bases between. Germline lookup yields CDR1 MNHEY and CDR2 SVGAGI. CDR3 length: 14 amino acids. CDR3 sequence reads: CASSPLAANYGYTF. CDR3 in DNA: TGTGCCAGCAGTCCCCTAGCAGCTAACTATGGCTACACCTTC.

V usage is TRBV19 and J usage is TRBJ1-3; 9 nucleotides align to TRBD1. Per the germline V gene, CDR1 is LNHDA and CDR2 is SQIVND (reference sequence). The CDR3 totals 17 residues. J gave up 4 bases and V 3 bases, and 10 bases lay outside the gene matches. The CDR3 is CASSMLGQGGSGNTIYF. For the CDR3, the DNA is TGTGCCAGTAGTATGCTGGGACAGGGAGGGTCGGGAAACACCATATATTTT. Supplemented by reference TRBV19 and TRBJ1-3, the full variable domain reads DGGITQSPKYLFRKEGQNVTLSCEQNLNHDAMYWYRQDPGQGLRLIYYSQIVNDFQKGDIAEGYSVSREKKESFPLTVTSAQKNPTAFYLCASSMLGQGGSGNTIYFGEGSWLTVV.

The rearrangement joins TRBV10-3 to TRBJ1-1; D remains unclear. Germline CDR1 is ENHRY and CDR2 is SYGVKD. The CDR3 spans 14 residues. With 0 bases removed from V and 2 bases from J, the gap between germline ends came to 7 bases. CDR3 sequence (DNA): TGTGCCATCAGTGAGTCCGGGGTAAACACTGAAGCTTTCTTT. Amino acid sequence: CAISESGVNTEAFF.

The chain has TRBV18 and TRBJ1-1, with TRBD1 matching 8 bases. This CDR3 has 13 amino acids. The junction had 2 bases not matched to a gene; V was cut back by 8 bases and J by 0 bases. CDR1 KGHSH and CDR2 LQKENI come from the germline V gene. The CDR3 bases are TGTGCCAGCGGGACAGGCATGAACACTGAAGCTTTCTTT. This codes for CASGTGMNTEAFF.

The rearrangement links TRBV3-1 (or the pseudogene TRBV3-2) to TRBJ1-2, with TRBD1 matching over 7 bases. Per the germline V gene, CDR1 is LGHDT and CDR2 is YNNKEL (reference sequence). V was clipped by 4 bases and J by 8 bases; unmatched bases: 10. This CDR3 is 14 amino acids long. The CDR3 here is CASSPRDRSFGYTF. The CDR3 DNA reads TGTGCCAGCAGCCCCCGGGACAGAAGCTTCGGCTACACCTTC.

This CDR3 is CASHDRSYTGELFF. In DNA form, the CDR3 reads TGTGCCAGCCACGACAGGTCCTACACCGGGGAGCTGTTTTTT. The chain combines TRBV2 with TRBJ2-2, with D perhaps TRBD1 (6 bases). The ends were cut back, 8 bases at V and 3 bases at J, with 13 bases in the middle. Germline lookup yields CDR1 SNHLY and CDR2 FYNNEI. The CDR3 has 14 residues.

The rearrangement links TRBV5-8 to TRBJ1-2; 8 bases match TRBD1. J was trimmed by 4 bases and V by 3 bases; bases with no gene match: 8. CDR1 SGHTS and CDR2 YDEGEE come from the germline V gene. This CDR3 has 15 amino acids. CDR3: CASSWGTGQGYGYTF. The CDR3 coding sequence is TGTGCCAGCAGCTGGGGGACAGGCCAGGGCTATGGCTACACCTTC.

The chain joins TRBV27 to TRBJ2-7; the D gene is possibly TRBD1 (6 bases). Germline V gene lookup returns CDR1 MNHEY and CDR2 SMNVEV (reference sequence). The length of the CDR3 is 11 residues. Trimming left V 7 bases short and J 6 bases short, with 10 bases between. CDR3 amino acids: CASTIGGEQYF. The CDR3 DNA reads TGTGCCAGCACTATAGGGGGCGAGCAGTACTTC.

This clone came up a few times. CDR3 sequence: CASSQDPLAGDRGSNEQFF. The CDR3 region has the DNA TGCGCCAGCAGCCAAGACCCACTAGCGGGGGACCGTGGATCAAATGAGCAGTTCTTC. The chain employs TRBV4-1 and TRBJ2-1; 11 bases are shared with TRBD2. Germline V gives CDR1 MGHRA, CDR2 YSYEKL. V was pared by 0 bases and J by 7 bases, with 14 bases of the junction left unmatched. CDR3 size: 19 residues.

The rearrangement joins TRBV11-3 to TRBJ2-7; TRBD1 agrees at 7 bases. There are 14 residues in the CDR3. Germline loops: CDR1 SGHNT, CDR2 YENEEA. The V gene end was trimmed by 1 base and the J gene end by 4 bases; junction bases not matched to a gene: 4. The CDR3 bases are TGTGCCAGCAGCTTAGGGACAGGTCCTTACGAGCAGTACTTC. Translated, it gives CASSLGTGPYEQYF.

The chain carries TRBV14 and TRBJ1-4; 8 nucleotides agree with TRBD1. Per the germline V gene, CDR1 is SGHDN and CDR2 is FVKESK. CDR3 length equals 17 residues. The V gene end was trimmed by 1 base and the J gene end by 7 bases; junction bases not matched to a gene: 11. CDR3 nucleotide sequence: TGTGCCAGCAGCCAAGTTCGACCAGGGGGCGGTGGTGAAAAACTGTTTTTT. Amino acids: CASSQVRPGGGGEKLFF.

This clone was observed once. The chain has TRBV4-1 and TRBJ2-4; D perhaps matches TRBD1 (5 bases). This CDR3 region has 17 residues. Trimming removed 0 bases from V and 1 base from J, with 13 bases in between. Per germline, CDR1 MGHRA and CDR2 YSYEKL. The CDR3 sequence is CASSQDREFVAKNIQYF. The CDR3 DNA reads as TGCGCCAGCAGCCAAGACAGGGAATTTGTTGCCAAAAACATTCAGTACTTC.